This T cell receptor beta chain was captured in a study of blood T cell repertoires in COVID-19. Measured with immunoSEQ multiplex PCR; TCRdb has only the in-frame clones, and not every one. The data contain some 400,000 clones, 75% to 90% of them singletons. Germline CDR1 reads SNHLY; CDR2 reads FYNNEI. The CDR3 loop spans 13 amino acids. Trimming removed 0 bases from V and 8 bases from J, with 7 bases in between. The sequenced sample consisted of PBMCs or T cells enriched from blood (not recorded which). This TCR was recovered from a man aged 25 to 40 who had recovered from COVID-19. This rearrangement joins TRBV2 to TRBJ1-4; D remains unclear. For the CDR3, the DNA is TGTGCCAGCAGTGAAGCGGTTCGGGAAAAACTGTTTTTT. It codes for CASSEAVREKLFF.